One and the same sample provided the 32 T cell receptor beta chains below, sequenced in a study of T cell changes during pregnancy in multiple sclerosis. The table came from immunoSEQ multiplex PCR; TCRdb's copy has only in-frame clones and leaves some out. The profile shows tens of thousands of clones, 80% to 95% of them singletons. The sample was peripheral blood, taken in the first trimester of pregnancy. Source of these receptors: a female donor with multiple sclerosis, enrolled in a pregnancy study.

This chain joins TRBV7-2 and TRBJ2-6; 8 positions match TRBD2. V dropped 2 bases and J dropped 2; count of bases not matched to a gene: 5. In germline, CDR1 is SGHTA, CDR2 FQGNSA. The CDR3 extends over 17 amino acids. CDR3 in DNA: TGTGCCAGCAGCTTAAACGGGCGGGGGGCTGGGGCCAACGTCCTGACTTTC. Translating gives CASSLNGRGAGANVLTF.

This chain links TRBV7-2 with TRBJ2-2; no firm D call. The V gene's germline CDR1 is SGHTA and CDR2 FQGNSA. V lost 1 base to trimming and J lost 8 bases, with 11 bases between them. This CDR3 is 14 amino acids long. CDR3 bases: TGTGCCAGCAGCTTAGGGCCTTCTCCGGGGGAGCTGTTTTTT. The encoded protein is CASSLGPSPGELFF.

CDR3 nucleotide sequence: TGTGCCTGGAGTGTACGAGGGGGGGCGCTTGGTGAAAAACTGTTTTTT. It specifies CAWSVRGGALGEKLFF. V is TRBV30 and J is TRBJ1-4, with D perhaps matching TRBD1 (6 bases). CDR1 and CDR2 from the germline V gene are GTSNPN and SVGIG (reference sequence). V was cut by 0 bases and J by 7 bases, with 18 bases left in between. This CDR3 has 16 residues.

This clone has only one observation. This chain uses TRBV2 with TRBJ2-5; D ambiguous. Germline V CDR1 and CDR2: SNHLY, FYNNEI. The V end was cut by 4 bases, the J end by 2 bases, with 11 bases between. This CDR3 is built from 14 residues. CDR3 coding DNA: TGTGCCAGCAGTGGTGTTGGAGAACAAGAGACCCAGTACTTC. It is translated as CASSGVGEQETQYF.

Only one count was recorded for this clone. The chain is built from TRBV19 and TRBJ2-7; the match to TRBD1 covers 7 bases. The CDR3 runs to 15 residues. The J segment lost 3 bases and the V segment lost 1 base, leaving 6 bases of the junction unmatched. CDR1 and CDR2 (germline): LNHDA, SQIVND (reference sequence). The CDR3 loop is CASSIGEAGGYEQYF. The CDR3 DNA sequence: TGTGCCAGTAGTATAGGCGAGGCAGGGGGCTACGAGCAGTACTTC.

Only one count was recorded for this clone. The genes are TRBV11-3 and TRBJ1-1; D not certain. V shed 6 bases and J shed 1 base, with 9 bases lying between them. The CDR3 is 13 residues long. The germline CDR1 and CDR2 sequences are SGHNT and YENEEA. CDR3 DNA sequence: TGTGCCAGCAGGAGGGATTCGAACACTGAAGCTTTCTTT. Amino acid sequence: CASRRDSNTEAFF.

The rearrangement uses TRBV10-3 and TRBJ2-2; TRBD2 matches at 16 bases. Germline V CDR1 and CDR2: ENHRY, SYGVKD. The length of the CDR3 is 20 residues. V lost 6 bases, J lost 5 bases, and 15 bases stayed unmatched. DNA of the CDR3: TGTGCCATCAGCTATACCGGGACTAGCGGGAGGGCCTGGAGGACCGGGGAGCTGTTTTTT. Translating it yields CAISYTGTSGRAWRTGELFF.

This sequence joins TRBV5-5 and TRBJ2-3; TRBD2 might be the D (5 bases). This CDR3 is 15 amino acids long. V was trimmed by 0 bases and J by 2 bases, leaving 10 bases between them. The V gene's germline CDR1 is SGHKS and CDR2 YYEKEE (reference sequence). CDR3 coding DNA: TGTGCCAGCAGCTTGGCCGGAGACTACACAGATACGCAGTATTTT. Translation: CASSLAGDYTDTQYF.

The genes are TRBV6-5 and TRBJ2-2; 8 bases fit TRBD2. There are 14 residues in the CDR3. J gave up 5 bases and V 6 bases, and 5 bases lay outside the gene matches. Germline V lookup: CDR1 MNHEY, CDR2 SVGAGI. The CDR3 protein is CASSTTGGTGELFF. The CDR3 DNA is TGTGCCAGCAGCACGACGGGGGGGACCGGGGAGCTGTTTTTT.

This clone appeared once. The rearrangement links TRBV7-8 to TRBJ1-2; D is ambiguous. Germline values: CDR1 SGHVS, CDR2 FQNEAQ. The CDR3 consists of 14 residues. The ends were cut back, 5 bases at V and 6 bases at J, with 16 bases in the middle. CDR3 DNA: TGTGCCAGCAGCCCTTTAAGGTCGGGTAATGGCTACACCTTC. Translation: CASSPLRSGNGYTF.

The rearrangement links TRBV5-1 to TRBJ2-7; TRBD1 is a possible D gene (6 bases). The germline gives CDR1 SGHRS, CDR2 YFSETQ. The CDR3 loop spans 13 amino acids. Trimming shortened V by 3 bases and J by 1 base, and 8 bases separated the two germline ends. The CDR3 sequence: CASSSDSSYEQYF. The CDR3 DNA sequence: TGCGCCAGCAGCTCGGACAGTTCCTACGAGCAGTACTTC. Supplemented by reference TRBV5-1 and TRBJ2-7, the full variable domain reads KAGVTQTPRYLIKTRGQQVTLSCSPISGHRSVSWYQQTPGQGLQFLFEYFSETQRNKGNFPGRFSGRQFSNSRSEMNVSTLELGDSALYLCASSSDSSYEQYFGPGTRLTVT.

V is TRBV11-2 and J is TRBJ2-3; D call uncertain. Germline loops: CDR1 SGHAT, CDR2 FQNNGV. The CDR3 spans 15 residues. Trimming cost V 1 base and J 2 bases, with 10 bases left between them. CDR3 bases: TGTGCCAGCAGCTTAGTTTCAGGTTCCACAGATACGCAGTATTTT. It codes for CASSLVSGSTDTQYF. Complete variable domain (other parts from reference TRBV11-2 and TRBJ2-3): EAGVAQSPRYKIIEKRQSVAFWCNPISGHATLYWYQQILGQGPKLLIQFQNNGVVDDSQLPKDRFSAERLKGVDSTLKIQPAKLEDSAVYLCASSLVSGSTDTQYFGPGTRLTVL.

The rearrangement uses TRBV27 and TRBJ1-5, with D unclear. Trimming left V 3 bases short and J 0 bases short, with 3 bases between. This CDR3 is built from 13 residues. The germline V gene encodes CDR1 MNHEY and CDR2 SMNVEV (reference sequence). Here the CDR3 reads CASSFSSNQPQHF. In DNA, the CDR3 is TGTGCCAGCAGTTTCAGTAGCAATCAGCCCCAGCATTTT.

The chain links TRBV30 to TRBJ2-1, with D tentatively TRBD1 (7 bases). The V end lost 3 bases, the J end lost 9 bases, and 15 bases lay between the germline ends. The CDR3 loop spans 13 amino acids. CDR1 and CDR2 (germline): GTSNPN, SVGIG (reference sequence). The CDR3 DNA is TGTGCCTGGAGAACACAGGGGCGGGGTGAGCAGTTCTTC. This translates into CAWRTQGRGEQFF.

V is TRBV28 and J is TRBJ2-3, with D possibly matching TRBD2 (5 bases). Germline CDR1 and CDR2: MDHEN and SYDVKM. V was shortened by 5 bases and J by 3 bases, with 21 bases between the two germline ends. The CDR3 totals 17 residues. The CDR3 region is CASSPPLWAGGTDTQYF. CDR3 bases: TGTGCCAGCAGTCCCCCACTATGGGCGGGCGGGACAGATACGCAGTATTTT.

As concerns this clone: At the DNA level, this CDR3 is encoded by other sequences in the same sample as well. The V call is TRBV5-4, the J call TRBJ2-7; 10 bases map to TRBD2. This CDR3 is 15 amino acids long. Germline assignment: CDR1 SGHNT and CDR2 YYREEE (reference sequence). The V and J ends lost 5 bases and 3 bases, in that order; junction bases with no gene match: 8. The CDR3 protein is CASSPLAGGSYEQYF. The CDR3 DNA reads as TGTGCCAGCAGTCCTTTAGCGGGGGGAAGCTACGAGCAGTACTTC.

V gene TRBV27 combines with J gene TRBJ2-7; TRBD1 matches 11 bases. The CDR3 has 13 amino acids. J was trimmed by 6 bases and V by 5 bases; bases with no gene match: 3. Germline V CDR1 and CDR2: MNHEY, SMNVEV (reference sequence). The DNA of the CDR3 is TGTGCCAGCAGTCGGACAGGGGGCGCCGAGCAGTACTTC. Protein: CASSRTGGAEQYF.

This sequence joins TRBV28 and TRBJ2-2; 9 nucleotides align to TRBD1. Germline-derived CDR1 and CDR2 are MDHEN and SYDVKM. Trimming took 10 bases from V and 6 from J; bases not matched to a gene: 6. The CDR3 length is 13 residues. DNA for the CDR3: TGTGCCATCCGAACAGGGGGCTCCGGGGAGCTGTTTTTT. This sequence encodes CAIRTGGSGELFF.

This clone is a singleton in its sample. The gene calls are TRBV9 and TRBJ2-1; 8 bases match TRBD2. Trimming took 0 bases from V and 7 from J; bases not matched to a gene: 12. From germline, CDR1 is SGDLS and CDR2 YYNGEE. This CDR3 spans 17 amino acids. The CDR3 loop reads CASSVGGLAPRGNEQFF. The DNA for the CDR3 is TGTGCCAGCAGCGTAGGAGGACTAGCCCCGAGGGGTAATGAGCAGTTCTTC.

The gene calls are TRBV7-9 and TRBJ2-1; 7 positions match TRBD2. Trimming took 1 base from V and 2 from J; bases not matched to a gene: 2. Germline CDR1 SEHNR, CDR2 FQNEAQ (reference sequence). The CDR3 contains 15 residues. CDR3 in amino acids: CASSLDGRPYNEQFF. CDR3 nucleotide sequence: TGTGCCAGCAGCTTAGACGGGAGGCCCTACAATGAGCAGTTCTTC.

DNA of the CDR3: TGTGCCAGCAGCTTTGGACTAGCAGGCACAGATACGCAGTATTTT. It yields the protein CASSFGLAGTDTQYF. The chain carries TRBV11-2 and TRBJ2-3, with 8 bases lining up with TRBD2. Germline V CDR1 and CDR2: SGHAT, FQNNGV. This CDR3 is 15 amino acids long. V shed 3 bases and J 1 base; nucleotides not matched to a gene: 3.

The chain couples TRBV7-9 to TRBJ2-2; 11 bases line up with TRBD2. There are 15 residues in the CDR3. The ends lost 8 bases at V and 5 bases at J; junction bases unmatched: 7. Germline V CDR1 and CDR2: SEHNR, FQNEAQ (reference sequence). The CDR3: CASELAGAGTGELFF. CDR3 nucleotides: TGTGCCAGCGAACTAGCGGGAGCTGGAACCGGGGAGCTGTTTTTT.

The chain carries TRBV18 and TRBJ2-7, with 9 bases matching TRBD1. The CDR3 contains 14 residues. V trimming: 3 bases; J trimming: 4 bases; junction bases outside the gene matches: 4. Germline V gene lookup returns CDR1 KGHSH and CDR2 LQKENI. CDR3 DNA sequence: TGTGCCAGCTCACCTCCGGGACAGGGATACGAGCAGTACTTC. This gives the protein CASSPPGQGYEQYF.

This chain connects TRBV28 to TRBJ1-5; a weak D match, TRBD1 (5 bases). The CDR3 contains 14 residues. V dropped 6 bases and J dropped 7 bases, with 16 bases sitting between them. Germline V gene lookup returns CDR1 MDHEN and CDR2 SYDVKM. CDR3 DNA sequence: TGTGCCAGCAGCCCGAGGCAGGGAAGGCAGCCCCAGCATTTT. This encodes CASSPRQGRQPQHF.

The V call is TRBV6-5, the J call TRBJ2-3; D uncertain. This CDR3 spans 14 amino acids. Trimming left V 3 bases short and J 2 bases short, with 9 bases between. Germline V gene data show CDR1 as MNHEY and CDR2 as SVGAGI. CDR3 nucleotide sequence: TGTGCCAGCAGTTATGGCGGCCTCACAGATACGCAGTATTTT. Translated: CASSYGGLTDTQYF.

The CDR3 here is CASSEYSGQVGQPQHF. CDR3 nucleotide sequence: TGTGCCAGTAGTGAATACTCGGGACAGGTCGGTCAGCCCCAGCATTTT. This chain joins TRBV19 and TRBJ1-5; TRBD1 agrees at 8 bases. Trimming took 5 bases from V and 6 from J; bases not matched to a gene: 12. Per the germline V gene, CDR1 is LNHDA and CDR2 is SQIVND (reference sequence). The CDR3 is 16 amino acids.

The rearrangement uses TRBV6-6 and TRBJ2-3; D gene uncertain. The CDR3 loop spans 13 amino acids. V lost 4 bases and J 2 bases, leaving 7 bases between the germline ends. CDR1 is MNHNY, CDR2 SVGAGI, per germline (reference sequence). This chain's CDR3 is CASSWLNTDTQYF. CDR3 coding DNA: TGTGCCAGCAGTTGGCTGAACACAGATACGCAGTATTTT.

This sequence joins TRBV30 and TRBJ1-2; tentatively, D is TRBD1 (6 bases). CDR1 GTSNPN and CDR2 SVGIG come from the germline V gene (reference sequence). Trimming stripped 3 bases from V and 11 bases from J, with 10 bases between. This CDR3 contains 10 residues. CDR3 amino acids: CAWRAGVYTF. CDR3 DNA: TGTGCCTGGAGGGCAGGGGTATACACCTTC.

The chain joins TRBV7-2 to TRBJ1-1; weak D call: TRBD1 (6 bases). Trimming removed 2 bases from V and 0 bases from J, with 10 bases in between. CDR1 and CDR2 (germline): SGHTA, FQGNSA. CDR3 size: 15 residues. The CDR3 reads CASSLTQGLNTEAFF. The CDR3 DNA is TGTGCCAGCAGCTTAACACAGGGCCTGAACACTGAAGCTTTCTTT.

J is TRBJ2-1 and V is TRBV2; 11 bases agree with TRBD1. V trimming: 6 bases; J trimming: 7 bases; junction bases outside the gene matches: 8. This CDR3 is 15 amino acids long. Germline lookup yields CDR1 SNHLY and CDR2 FYNNEI. The CDR3 is CASSPGQGALNEQFF. The CDR3 DNA reads TGTGCCAGCAGCCCTGGACAGGGGGCGTTGAATGAGCAGTTCTTC.

The chain recombines TRBV7-7 with TRBJ1-1; D gene uncertain. Per germline, CDR1 SSHAT and CDR2 FNYEAQ (reference sequence). V lost 0 bases to trimming and J lost 1 base, with 3 bases between them. This CDR3 spans 13 amino acids. The CDR3 nucleotides are TGTGCCAGCAGCTTAGCGAGGAACACTGAAGCTTTCTTT. Translated: CASSLARNTEAFF.

The V and J genes are TRBV30 and TRBJ1-2; tentative D call: TRBD1 (6 bases). Germline lookup yields CDR1 GTSNPN and CDR2 SVGIG (reference sequence). V was clipped by 0 bases and J by 8 bases, with 13 bases between them. CDR3 length: 13 residues. This CDR3 reads CAWSVKGGWGYTF. CDR3 sequence (DNA): TGTGCCTGGAGTGTAAAAGGGGGTTGGGGCTACACCTTC. The whole variable domain, filled in from reference TRBV30 and TRBJ1-2, reads SQTIHQWPATLVQPVGSPLSLECTVEGTSNPNLYWYRQAAGRGLQLLFYSVGIGQISSEVPQNLSASRPQDRQFILSSKKLLLSDSGFYLCAWSVKGGWGYTFGSGTRLTVV.